This TCR beta chain was sequenced in a study of T-cell memory formation after mild COVID-19. At the level of the study: Largely donor-specific TCR clusters were found.

Constant-segment-primed 5'RACE gave TCR alpha and TCR beta cDNA libraries with sample barcodes and UMIs. TCRdb reprocessed the 5' RACE reads via MiXCR and lists one record per CDR3 protein. The sample records approximately 210,000 distinct CDR3 sequences, 15% to 20% being singletons. In its sample, this clonotype was seen a few times. Its antigen remains unidentified. General study points: Those CD4+ clones that contracted were mainly in CM and EM (CD8+ ones in EMRA). Day 15 to 85 contracting clones showed balanced CD4/CD8; day 15 to 37 expanders favored CD4+.

The CDR3 loop spans 15 amino acids. V was shortened by 9 bases and J by 0 bases, with 15 bases between the two germline ends. CDR1 is KGHDR and CDR2 is SFDVKD in the germline V gene. This clonotype was sampled from an adult woman who had mild COVID-19 (a few samples of this study predate the infection). Cell type and time point are not known. The sequencing input was PBMCs or a T cell subset sorted from them (not recorded which). The V gene is TRBV24-1, the J gene TRBJ2-3; D possibly uses TRBD1 or TRBD2 (5 bases each). The CDR3 bases are TGTGCCACCGAAGGAACGGGGCCTAGCACAGATACGCAGTATTTT. The encoded protein is CATEGTGPSTDTQYF.